This TCR beta chain was obtained from a study of cytotoxic CD8 clonotypes in ibrutinib-treated CLL. V was clipped by 3 bases and J by 4 bases, with 13 bases between them. Looked up from germline, CDR1 is SGDLS and CDR2 is YYNGEE. The CDR3 covers 14 residues. Here immunoSEQ multiplex PCR was the method, and the copy in TCRdb shows in-frame clones only, minus some. The table records over 95,000 clones, roughly 57% of them present only once. This clone was recorded a few times. About 2 micrograms of genomic DNA, which was extracted from cryopreserved PBMCs, served as the material used for the TCR beta libraries.

V usage is TRBV9 and J usage is TRBJ2-5; D remains unclear. The source is a human donor with chronic lymphocytic leukemia. Sequencing was performed on PBMCs, taken after 24 months of ibrutinib treatment. In DNA form, the CDR3 reads TGTGCCAGCAGCGACCCGGGTGTGGGAGAGACCCAGTACTTC. It yields the protein CASSDPGVGETQYF.